This T cell receptor (beta chain) was recovered during a study of graft-versus-host responses after intestinal transplantation. With V trimmed by 2 bases and J by 8 bases, 6 bases remained unmatched. The CDR3 consists of 15 residues. Germline CDR1 and CDR2: SGHVS and FNYEAQ. Responder CD3+CD4+ and CD3+CD8+ cells that were proliferating and CFSE-low were sorted after the reaction. Using immunoSEQ multiplex PCR, the repertoire was profiled, and TCRdb retains in-frame clones only, with some absent. The sample shows thousands of clones, about a fifth of them seen only once. This receptor was obtained from a human patient who was an organ donor for intestinal transplantation. The sequences come from alloreactive CD4+ T cells from a mixed lymphocyte reaction culture, collected before transplantation. Indicated subset: CFSE-low proliferating T cells sorted from approximately six-day pre-transplant mixed lymphocyte reaction (GvH or HvG direction). This chain joins TRBV7-6 and TRBJ2-1, with TRBD2 matching over 10 bases. CDR3 amino acids: CASSLKRGGHYEQFF. In DNA, the CDR3 is TGTGCCAGCAGCTTAAAGCGGGGGGGCCATTATGAGCAGTTCTTC.